This paragraph reports one TCR beta chain. Sequencing was performed with immunoSEQ multiplex PCR; in TCRdb, only in-frame clones are kept and a portion is missing. The sample contains about 160,000 clones, roughly 86% of which appear only once. This sample is part of a study of cytomegalovirus exposure and HLA in healthy donors. Germline loops: CDR1 GTSNPN, CDR2 SVGIG (reference sequence). Trimming took 1 base from V and 5 from J; bases not matched to a gene: 5. The CDR3 spans 13 residues. Specimen: PBMCs. The TCR was taken from a woman between 18 and 30 years old in good health and CMV-seropositive. The rearrangement joins TRBV30 to TRBJ2-7; 7 nucleotides line up with TRBD2. CDR3: CAWSGGGNDEQYF. CDR3 in DNA: TGTGCCTGGAGTGGGGGGGGGAACGACGAGCAGTACTTC.